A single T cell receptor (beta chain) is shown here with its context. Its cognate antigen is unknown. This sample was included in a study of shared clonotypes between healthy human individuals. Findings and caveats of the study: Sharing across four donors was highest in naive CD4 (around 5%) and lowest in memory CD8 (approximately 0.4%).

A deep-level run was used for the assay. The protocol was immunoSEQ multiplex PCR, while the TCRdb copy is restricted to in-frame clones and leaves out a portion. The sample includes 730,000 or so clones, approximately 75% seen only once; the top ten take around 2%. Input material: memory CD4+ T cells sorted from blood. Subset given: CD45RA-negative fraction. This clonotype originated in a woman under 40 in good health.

CDR3 nucleotides: TGTGCCAGCAGTGAATACTTAGGGGGCTCAGTTCCTGAGCAGTACTTC. It is translated as CASSEYLGGSVPEQYF. This chain joins TRBV2 and TRBJ2-7; 7 bases line up with TRBD1. The CDR3 has 16 residues. After removal of 2 bases from V and 7 bases from J, the junction contained 14 bases not matched to a gene. The germline gives CDR1 SNHLY, CDR2 FYNNEI.